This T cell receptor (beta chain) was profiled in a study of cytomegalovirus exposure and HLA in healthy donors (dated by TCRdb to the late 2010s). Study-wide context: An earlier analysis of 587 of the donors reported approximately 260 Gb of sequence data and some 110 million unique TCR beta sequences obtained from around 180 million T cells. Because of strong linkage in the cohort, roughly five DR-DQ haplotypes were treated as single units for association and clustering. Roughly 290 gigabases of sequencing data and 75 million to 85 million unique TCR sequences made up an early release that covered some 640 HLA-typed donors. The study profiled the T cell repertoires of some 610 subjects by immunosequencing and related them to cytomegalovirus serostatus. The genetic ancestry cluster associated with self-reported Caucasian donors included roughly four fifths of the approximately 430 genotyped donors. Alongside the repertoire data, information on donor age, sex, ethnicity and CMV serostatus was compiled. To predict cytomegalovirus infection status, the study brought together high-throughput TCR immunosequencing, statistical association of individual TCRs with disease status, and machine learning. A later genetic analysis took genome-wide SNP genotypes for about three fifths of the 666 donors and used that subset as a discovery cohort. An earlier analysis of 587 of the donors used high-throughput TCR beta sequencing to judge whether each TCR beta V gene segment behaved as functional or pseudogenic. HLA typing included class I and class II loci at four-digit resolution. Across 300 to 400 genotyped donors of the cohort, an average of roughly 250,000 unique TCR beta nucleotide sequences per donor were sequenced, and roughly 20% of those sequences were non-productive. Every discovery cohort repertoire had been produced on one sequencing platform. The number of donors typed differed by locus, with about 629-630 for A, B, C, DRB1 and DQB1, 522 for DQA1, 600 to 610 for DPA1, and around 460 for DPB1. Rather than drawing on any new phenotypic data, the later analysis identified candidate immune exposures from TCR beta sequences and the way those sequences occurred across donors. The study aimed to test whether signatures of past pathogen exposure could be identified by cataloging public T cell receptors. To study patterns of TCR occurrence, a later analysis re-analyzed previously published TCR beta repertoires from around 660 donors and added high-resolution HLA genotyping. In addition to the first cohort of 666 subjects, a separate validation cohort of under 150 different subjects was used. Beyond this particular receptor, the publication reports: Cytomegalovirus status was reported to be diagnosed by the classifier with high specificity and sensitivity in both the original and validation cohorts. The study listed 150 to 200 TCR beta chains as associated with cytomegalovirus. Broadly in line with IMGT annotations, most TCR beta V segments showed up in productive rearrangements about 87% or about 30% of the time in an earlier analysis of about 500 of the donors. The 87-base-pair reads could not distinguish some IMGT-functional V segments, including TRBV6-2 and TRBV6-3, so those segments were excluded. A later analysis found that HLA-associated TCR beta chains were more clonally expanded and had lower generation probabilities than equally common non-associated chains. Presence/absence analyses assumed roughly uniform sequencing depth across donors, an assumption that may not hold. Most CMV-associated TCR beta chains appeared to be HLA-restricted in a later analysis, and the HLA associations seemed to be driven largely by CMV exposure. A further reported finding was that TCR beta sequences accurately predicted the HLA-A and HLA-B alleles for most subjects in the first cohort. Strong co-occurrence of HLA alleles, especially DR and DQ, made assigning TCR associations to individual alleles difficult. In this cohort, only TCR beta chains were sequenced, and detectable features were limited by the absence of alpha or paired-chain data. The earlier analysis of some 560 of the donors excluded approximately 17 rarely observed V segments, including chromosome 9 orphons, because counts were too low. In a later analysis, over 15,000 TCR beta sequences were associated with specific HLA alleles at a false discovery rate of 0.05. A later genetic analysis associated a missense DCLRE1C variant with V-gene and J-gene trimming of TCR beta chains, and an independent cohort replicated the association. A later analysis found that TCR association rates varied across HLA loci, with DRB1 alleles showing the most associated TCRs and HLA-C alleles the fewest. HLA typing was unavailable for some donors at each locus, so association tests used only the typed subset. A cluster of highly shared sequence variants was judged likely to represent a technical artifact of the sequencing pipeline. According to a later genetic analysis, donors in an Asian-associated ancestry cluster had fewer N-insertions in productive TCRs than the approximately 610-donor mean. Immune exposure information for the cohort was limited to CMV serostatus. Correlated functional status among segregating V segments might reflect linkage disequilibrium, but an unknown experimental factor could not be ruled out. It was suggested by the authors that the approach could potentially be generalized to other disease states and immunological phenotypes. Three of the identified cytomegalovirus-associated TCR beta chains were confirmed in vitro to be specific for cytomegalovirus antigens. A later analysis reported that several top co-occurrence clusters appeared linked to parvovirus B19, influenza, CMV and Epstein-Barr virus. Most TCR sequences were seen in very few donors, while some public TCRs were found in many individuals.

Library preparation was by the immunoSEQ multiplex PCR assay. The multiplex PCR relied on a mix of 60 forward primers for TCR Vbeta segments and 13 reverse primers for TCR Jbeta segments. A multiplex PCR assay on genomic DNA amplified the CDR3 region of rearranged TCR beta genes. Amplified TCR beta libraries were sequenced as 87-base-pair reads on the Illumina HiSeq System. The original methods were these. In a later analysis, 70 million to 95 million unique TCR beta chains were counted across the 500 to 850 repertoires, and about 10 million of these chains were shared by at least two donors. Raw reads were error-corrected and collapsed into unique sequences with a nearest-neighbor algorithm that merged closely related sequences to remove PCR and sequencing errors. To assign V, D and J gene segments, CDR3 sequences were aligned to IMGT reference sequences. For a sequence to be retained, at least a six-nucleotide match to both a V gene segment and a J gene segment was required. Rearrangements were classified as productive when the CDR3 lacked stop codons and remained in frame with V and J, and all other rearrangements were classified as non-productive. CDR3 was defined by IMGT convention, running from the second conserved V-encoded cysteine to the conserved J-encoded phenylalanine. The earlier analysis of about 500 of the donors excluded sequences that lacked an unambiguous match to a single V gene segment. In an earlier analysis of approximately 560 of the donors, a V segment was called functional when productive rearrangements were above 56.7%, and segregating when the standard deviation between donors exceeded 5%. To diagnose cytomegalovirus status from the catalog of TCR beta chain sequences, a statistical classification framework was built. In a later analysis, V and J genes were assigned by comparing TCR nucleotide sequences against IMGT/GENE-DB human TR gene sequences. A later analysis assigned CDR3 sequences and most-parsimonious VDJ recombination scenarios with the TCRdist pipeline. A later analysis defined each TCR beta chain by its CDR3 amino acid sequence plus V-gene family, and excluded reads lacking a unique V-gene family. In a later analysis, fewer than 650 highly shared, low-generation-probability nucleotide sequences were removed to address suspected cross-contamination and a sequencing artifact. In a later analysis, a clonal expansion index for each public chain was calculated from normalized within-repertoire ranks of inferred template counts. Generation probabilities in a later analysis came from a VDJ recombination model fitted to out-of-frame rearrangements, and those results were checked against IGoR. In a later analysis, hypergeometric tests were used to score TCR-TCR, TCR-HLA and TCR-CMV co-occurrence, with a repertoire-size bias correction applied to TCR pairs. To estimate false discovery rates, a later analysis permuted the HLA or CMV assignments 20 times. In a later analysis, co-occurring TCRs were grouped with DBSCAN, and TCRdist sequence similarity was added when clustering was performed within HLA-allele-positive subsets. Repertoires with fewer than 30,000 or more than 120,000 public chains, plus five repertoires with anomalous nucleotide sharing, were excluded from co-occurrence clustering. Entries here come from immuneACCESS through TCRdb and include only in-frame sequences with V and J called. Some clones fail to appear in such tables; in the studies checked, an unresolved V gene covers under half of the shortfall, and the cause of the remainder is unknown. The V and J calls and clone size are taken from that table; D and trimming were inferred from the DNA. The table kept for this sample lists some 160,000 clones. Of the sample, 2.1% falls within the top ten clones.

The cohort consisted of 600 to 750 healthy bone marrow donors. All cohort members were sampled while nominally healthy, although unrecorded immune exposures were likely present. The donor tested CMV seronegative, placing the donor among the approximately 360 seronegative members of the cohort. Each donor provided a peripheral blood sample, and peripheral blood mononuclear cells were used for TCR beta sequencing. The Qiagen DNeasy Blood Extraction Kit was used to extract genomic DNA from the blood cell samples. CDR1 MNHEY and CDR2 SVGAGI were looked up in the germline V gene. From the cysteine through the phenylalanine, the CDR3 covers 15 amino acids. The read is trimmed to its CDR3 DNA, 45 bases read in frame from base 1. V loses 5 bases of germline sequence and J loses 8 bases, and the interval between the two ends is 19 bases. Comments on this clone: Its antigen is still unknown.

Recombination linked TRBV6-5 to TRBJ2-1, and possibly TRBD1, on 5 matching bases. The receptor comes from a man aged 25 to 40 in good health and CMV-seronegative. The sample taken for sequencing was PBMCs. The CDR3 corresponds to CASSKGFLGVDEQFF. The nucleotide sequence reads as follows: TGTGCCAGCAGTAAGGGGTTCCTAGGTGTGGATGAGCAGTTCTTC.